Each of the 14 T cell receptor beta chains below was sequenced from the same sample in a study of cytomegalovirus exposure and HLA in healthy donors. Vbeta (60) and Jbeta (13) primers were used in the PCR. Assay used: immunoSEQ multiplex PCR; TCRdb lists only in-frame clones, some missing. The sample holds some 78,000 clones, about 80% seen once. The sequenced sample was PBMCs. These receptors were obtained from a woman in her forties or fifties in good health and CMV-seropositive.

As for this clone: One junction end disagrees with the germline gene, perhaps due to a read error. The chain has TRBV19 and TRBJ2-6; 7 positions match TRBD1. CDR1 LNHDA and CDR2 SQIVND come from the germline V gene (reference sequence). There are 17 residues in the CDR3. This CDR3 reads CASSISNRGSGANILTF. CDR3 nucleotides: TGTGCCAGTAGTATATCTAACAGGGGCTCTGGGGCCAACATCCTGACTTTC.

By share, this clone ranks as medium-sized. The V gene is TRBV5-4, the J gene TRBJ2-1; 8 bases agree with TRBD1. V dropped 5 bases and J dropped 4; count of bases not matched to a gene: 8. Per the germline V gene, CDR1 is SGHNT and CDR2 is YYREEE (reference sequence). The CDR3 has 15 amino acids. The CDR3 reads CASSVTGVGYNEQFF. The CDR3 DNA reads TGTGCCAGCAGTGTGACAGGGGTAGGTTACAATGAGCAGTTCTTC.

The chain employs TRBV20-1 and TRBJ2-1, with D possibly being TRBD1 (6 bases). The germline V gene encodes CDR1 DFQATT and CDR2 SNEGSKA (reference sequence). The CDR3 is 11 residues long. V was clipped by 7 bases and J by 10 bases, with 14 bases between them. The CDR3 nucleotides read TGCAGTGTTCCGCAGGGGAGAGAGCAGTTCTTC. As protein: CSVPQGREQFF.

V is TRBV10-3 and J is TRBJ2-2; 10 bases fit TRBD2. This CDR3 is built from 19 residues. V dropped 0 bases and J dropped 5; count of bases not matched to a gene: 12. Germline V CDR1 and CDR2: ENHRY, SYGVKD. The CDR3 DNA sequence: TGTGCCATCAGTGAGTCTTTGGGACTAGCGAGATTGCAAACCGGGGAGCTGTTTTTT. Translated, it gives CAISESLGLARLQTGELFF.

The rearrangement uses TRBV7-2 and TRBJ2-3; TRBD2 is a possible D gene (6 bases). CDR1 is SGHTA and CDR2 is FQGNSA in the germline V gene. V was cut by 1 base and J by 5 bases, with 10 bases left in between. The CDR3 is 14 amino acids. The CDR3 is CASSLGASVDTQYF. The DNA for the CDR3 is TGTGCCAGCAGCTTAGGGGCTAGCGTAGATACGCAGTATTTT.

DNA of the CDR3: TGTGCCACCAGTAGGGACAGGGGTTACGAGCAGTACTTC. Translation gives CATSRDRGYEQYF. This chain connects TRBV15 to TRBJ2-7; 10 nucleotides agree with TRBD1. Germline CDR1 is LNHNV and CDR2 is YYDKDF (reference sequence). V dropped 6 bases and J dropped 4; count of bases not matched to a gene: 3. The CDR3 contains 13 residues.

The J gene is TRBJ1-1, the V gene TRBV28; a weak D match, TRBD1 (5 bases). The germline V gene has CDR1 MDHEN and CDR2 SYDVKM. The CDR3 consists of 17 residues. V dropped 2 bases and J dropped 7 bases, with 23 bases sitting between them. CDR3 amino acids: CASSLVTGVSVAYEAFF. In nucleotides, the CDR3 is TGTGCCAGCAGTTTAGTAACGGGGGTGTCGGTAGCATATGAAGCTTTCTTT.

The rearrangement joins TRBV25-1 to TRBJ1-5, with D hard to call. V lost 6 bases and J lost 1, with 7 bases in between. The CDR3 contains 13 residues. CDR1 and CDR2 from the germline V gene are MGHDK and SYGVNS. This chain's CDR3 is CASRSSSNQPQHF. The CDR3 nucleotides are TGTGCCAGCAGGTCGTCCAGCAATCAGCCCCAGCATTTT.

V gene TRBV29-1 combines with J gene TRBJ1-2; D is unclear. Trimming removed 1 base from V and 4 bases from J, with 10 bases in between. Looked up from germline, CDR1 is SQVTM and CDR2 is ANQGSEA. This CDR3 contains 13 residues. CDR3 DNA: TGCAGCGTTGAAGGGGAGGGCAGCTATGGCTACACCTTC. Translation: CSVEGEGSYGYTF.

This sequence joins TRBV6-1 and TRBJ1-2; a possible D gene is TRBD1 (5 bases). V lost 8 bases to trimming and J lost 6 bases, with 16 bases between them. The germline V gene encodes CDR1 MNHNS and CDR2 SASEGT. The CDR3 length is 13 residues. The CDR3 sequence is CASPTPWGDGYTF. Written as DNA, the CDR3 is TGTGCCAGCCCTACCCCCTGGGGCGATGGCTACACCTTC.

V gene TRBV9 combines with J gene TRBJ1-5, with 10 bases identical to TRBD1. The V and J ends lost 2 bases and 4 bases, in that order; junction bases with no gene match: 3. This CDR3 has 15 amino acids. Germline values: CDR1 SGDLS, CDR2 YYNGEE. In DNA form, the CDR3 reads TGTGCCAGCAGCGTTGGACAGGGGGTTAATCAGCCCCAGCATTTT. Protein: CASSVGQGVNQPQHF.

About this clone itself: A junction end diverges from the germline sequence, so it may reflect a read error. This chain links TRBV7-9 with TRBJ2-5; 8 bases are shared with TRBD2. TRBJ2-7 explains the end of the DNA better; the J call may be wrong. CDR3 size: 16 residues. Germline loops: CDR1 SEHNR, CDR2 FQNEAQ (reference sequence). CDR3 in DNA: TGTTCCAGCAGCCCCCCCGCGGGGGGATCCCCCTACGAGCAGTACTTC. Its protein is CSSSPPAGGSPYEQYF.

The V gene is TRBV11-2, the J gene TRBJ1-1; D gene unclear. Germline V lookup: CDR1 SGHAT, CDR2 FQNNGV. V dropped 5 bases and J dropped 11 bases, with 18 bases sitting between them. The CDR3 runs 13 residues. The CDR3 spells CASSPGETNRAFF. The CDR3 DNA reads TGTGCCAGCAGCCCCGGAGAGACTAATCGGGCTTTCTTT.

This chain connects TRBV5-1 to TRBJ1-6; D possibly corresponds to TRBD1 (5 bases). Germline CDR1 is SGHRS and CDR2 is YFSETQ. Trimming took 4 bases from V and 0 from J, leaving 11 bases between them. The CDR3 has 16 amino acids. The CDR3 loop is CASSGGTSSYNSPLHF. CDR3 DNA sequence: TGCGCCAGCAGCGGGGGGACGAGCTCCTATAATTCACCCCTCCACTTT.